These T cell receptor beta chains were read from a single sample in a study of T cells after yellow fever vaccination. TCRdb reanalysed the 5' RACE reads using MiXCR and keeps one entry per CDR3 protein. In the table there are some 160,000 distinct CDR3 sequences, 5.5% to 7.5% of which are singletons. Sequenced material: CD4+ T cells sorted from PBMCs, taken around 5 days after the first yellow fever vaccination. All receptors come from a man aged 18 to 35 who received the YFV17D yellow fever vaccine. CDR3s include the opening cysteine and the closing phenylalanine or tryptophan. Each record gives: clone size, V gene, D gene, J gene, CDR3 protein, CDR3 DNA. D genes are given only for firm matches. Not every row has a clone size; where given, it reads once, few, many or a size class.

.,TRBV7-2,TRBD2,TRBJ2-7,CASSPLLAGGWEQYF,TGTGCCAGCAGCCCACTCCTAGCGGGGGGTTGGGAGCAGTACTTC
once,TRBV7-2,.,TRBJ2-7,CASSPAWGRDYEQYF,TGTGCCAGCAGCCCAGCGTGGGGCAGAGACTACGAGCAGTACTTC
.,TRBV30,.,TRBJ2-7,CARSRGATYEQYF,TGTGCTAGAAGTAGGGGGGCCACCTACGAGCAGTACTTC
.,TRBV3-1,.,TRBJ2-5,CASSHGVARKETQYF,TGTGCCAGCAGCCACGGGGTAGCCCGTAAAGAGACCCAGTACTTC
few,TRBV4-1,TRBD1,TRBJ1-5,CASSRTDRDSTQPQHF,TGCGCCAGCAGCCGTACGGACAGGGATTCAACTCAGCCCCAGCATTTT
.,TRBV28,TRBD2,TRBJ2-3,CASVTGGPIDTQYF,TGTGCCAGCGTAACGGGGGGGCCCATAGATACGCAGTATTTT
few,TRBV7-2,TRBD2,TRBJ2-1,CASSFYSGGAYNEQFF,TGTGCCAGCAGCTTCTATAGCGGGGGGGCGTACAATGAGCAGTTCTTC
many,TRBV21-1,.,TRBJ1-2,CASSSSRGLNYGYTF,TGTGCCAGCAGCTCAAGCAGGGGGCTCAACTATGGCTACACCTTC
few,TRBV14,TRBD1,TRBJ1-1,CASSRRAGTENTEAFF,TGTGCCAGCAGCCGCAGGGCGGGGACAGAGAACACTGAAGCTTTCTTT
.,TRBV12-3/TRBV12-4,TRBD1,TRBJ1-2,CASSLTGGFPGYTF,TGTGCCAGCAGTCTGACAGGGGGCTTTCCCGGCTACACCTTC
many,TRBV11-2,TRBD2,TRBJ2-1,CASSYSGGLFF,TGTGCCAGCAGCTACAGCGGGGGGTTGTTCTTC
many,TRBV5-1,.,TRBJ2-5,CASSFAWAQETQYF,TGCGCCAGCAGTTTCGCTTGGGCCCAAGAGACCCAGTACTTC
many,TRBV27,TRBD1,TRBJ1-1,CASSSAGTGYGGTFF,TGTGCCAGCAGTTCTGCCGGGACAGGGTATGGAGGTACTTTCTTT
many,TRBV5-1,.,TRBJ2-2,CASIRDNGVGELFF,TGCGCCAGCATCCGGGACAATGGGGTCGGGGAGCTGTTTTTT
few,TRBV9,.,TRBJ1-1,CASSPQGLANAEAFF,TGTGCCAGCAGCCCCCAGGGGTTAGCAAACGCTGAAGCTTTCTTT
.,TRBV6-2/TRBV6-3,.,TRBJ1-1,CASSYPGPSAFF,TGTGCCAGCAGTTACCCGGGACCTTCGGCTTTCTTT
many,TRBV18,.,TRBJ1-1,CASQGPGNTEAFF,TGTGCCAGCCAGGGGCCAGGGAACACTGAAGCTTTCTTT
.,TRBV10-3,TRBD2,TRBJ2-7,CAISETLAGGLSYEQYF,TGTGCCATCAGTGAAACACTAGCGGGGGGACTGTCCTACGAGCAGTACTTC
many,TRBV6-5,TRBD1,TRBJ2-3,CASSQTGGRTDTQYF,TGTGCCAGCAGCCAAACAGGGGGCAGGACAGATACGCAGTATTTT
few,TRBV27,.,TRBJ2-2,CASSLAPTVNTGELFF,TGTGCCAGCAGTTTAGCGCCAACAGTGAACACCGGGGAGCTGTTTTTT
many,TRBV29-1,TRBD1,TRBJ1-1,CSVGDRGQTEAFF,TGCAGCGTTGGTGACAGGGGGCAAACTGAAGCTTTCTTT
many,TRBV5-1,.,TRBJ1-5,CASSPGGLNQPQHF,TGCGCCAGCAGTCCGGGGGGCCTTAATCAGCCCCAGCATTTT
few,TRBV30,.,TRBJ1-1,CALEPRMNTEAFF,TGTGCCTTGGAGCCAAGGATGAACACTGAAGCTTTCTTT
few,TRBV28,TRBD1,TRBJ2-1,CASSPGQGRPSYNEQFF,TGTGCCAGCAGCCCCGGACAGGGCCGTCCGAGCTACAATGAGCAGTTCTTC
many,TRBV4-2,.,TRBJ1-5,CASSETSGQPQHF,TGTGCCAGCAGCGAGACCTCCGGGCAGCCCCAGCATTTT
many,TRBV5-1,.,TRBJ2-6,CASKGSSGANVLTF,TGCGCCAGCAAGGGGAGCTCTGGGGCCAACGTCCTGACTTTC
many,TRBV29-1,.,TRBJ2-6,CSVDESSGANVLTF,TGCAGCGTTGATGAAAGCTCTGGGGCCAACGTCCTGACTTTC
many,TRBV4-1,TRBD2,TRBJ2-1,CASSQVTWGGGEQFF,TGCGCCAGCAGCCAAGTTACGTGGGGGGGAGGTGAGCAGTTCTTC
.,TRBV18,.,TRBJ2-7,CASSLQPQQGGYEQYF,TGTGCCAGCTCACTTCAACCTCAACAGGGAGGGTACGAGCAGTACTTC
.,TRBV7-2,.,TRBJ2-3,CASSRIALRDTQYF,TGTGCCAGCAGCCGAATAGCACTCAGAGATACGCAGTATTTT
.,TRBV7-2,.,TRBJ2-7,CASSVTRQRQYF,TGTGCCAGCAGCGTAACCCGACAGAGGCAGTACTTC
many,TRBV4-1,.,TRBJ1-1,CASSQEKSPYTEAFF,TGCGCCAGCAGCCAAGAGAAATCCCCCTACACTGAAGCTTTCTTT
few,TRBV5-4,.,TRBJ1-6,CASSFLWGTAGSSYNSPLHF,TGTGCCAGCAGCTTCCTTTGGGGGACGGCGGGGAGCTCCTATAATTCACCCCTCCACTTT
many,TRBV4-2,.,TRBJ2-1,CASSPRTGTRIHNEQFF,TGTGCCAGCAGCCCCCGAACCGGGACAAGGATTCACAATGAGCAGTTCTTC
.,TRBV11-2,.,TRBJ2-7,CASSSRLFQTYEQYF,TGTGCCAGCAGCTCTAGACTCTTTCAAACCTACGAGCAGTACTTC
.,TRBV5-5,.,TRBJ2-2,CASSLATGGELFF,TGTGCCAGCAGCTTGGCGACTGGCGGGGAGCTGTTTTTT
few,TRBV14,TRBD2,TRBJ2-1,CASSQDSSSGRINEQFF,TGTGCCAGCAGCCAAGATAGTAGTAGCGGGCGAATTAATGAGCAGTTCTTC
.,TRBV11-1,TRBD1,TRBJ1-2,CASSSTGTGYGYTF,TGTGCCAGCAGCTCGACCGGGACAGGGTATGGCTACACCTTC
few,TRBV3-1,.,TRBJ1-6,CASSPGNRGTVNSPLHF,TGTGCCAGCAGCCCCGGTAATAGGGGCACAGTAAATTCACCCCTCCACTTT
.,TRBV6-2/TRBV6-3,TRBD2,TRBJ2-1,CASSYTAGGRFNEQFF,TGTGCCAGCAGTTACACAGCGGGGGGGCGATTTAATGAGCAGTTCTTC
many,TRBV4-2,.,TRBJ2-5,CASSQGGAGETQYF,TGTGCCAGCAGCCAAGGCGGGGCCGGAGAGACCCAGTACTTC
few,TRBV5-4,.,TRBJ2-1,CASSPPRSGYYNEQFF,TGTGCCAGCAGCCCCCCAAGGAGCGGGTACTACAATGAGCAGTTCTTC
.,TRBV20-1,.,TRBJ1-1,CSAPNQATEAFF,TGCAGTGCCCCTAACCAGGCCACTGAAGCTTTCTTT
.,TRBV7-9,TRBD2,TRBJ2-3,CASSFWAGGLTGTDTQYF,TGTGCCAGCAGCTTTTGGGCGGGGGGGCTGACGGGCACAGATACGCAGTATTTT
few,TRBV4-3,.,TRBJ2-1,CASSQVRGPNNEQFF,TGCGCCAGCAGCCAAGTTCGGGGGCCAAACAATGAGCAGTTCTTC
many,TRBV5-1,.,TRBJ1-2,CASSLDPVEYGYTF,TGCGCCAGCAGCTTGGATCCAGTCGAGTATGGCTACACCTTC
.,TRBV7-2,.,TRBJ2-3,CASGRGIDRRTDTQYF,TGTGCCAGCGGAAGAGGGATCGACCGGAGGACAGATACGCAGTATTTT
few,TRBV20-1,.,TRBJ1-5,CSAVRTASSNQPQHF,TGCAGTGCTGTTCGGACAGCAAGTAGCAATCAGCCCCAGCATTTT
many,TRBV5-1,.,TRBJ2-2,CASSLDPNTGELFF,TGCGCCAGCAGCTTGGATCCGAACACCGGGGAGCTGTTTTTT
many,TRBV3-1,TRBD2,TRBJ2-3,CASSQDGGDTQYF,TGTGCCAGCAGCCAAGACGGGGGGGATACGCAGTATTTT
.,TRBV20-1,TRBD2,TRBJ2-2,CSATIAGRATGELFF,TGCAGTGCCACCATAGCGGGGAGGGCCACCGGGGAGCTGTTTTTT
many,TRBV29-1,.,TRBJ1-1,CSVATGTRNTEAFF,TGCAGCGTTGCGACCGGGACAAGGAACACTGAAGCTTTCTTT
few,TRBV11-2,TRBD1,TRBJ1-6,CASSFQGARYNSPLHF,TGTGCCAGCAGCTTCCAGGGGGCGCGATATAATTCACCCCTCCACTTT
many,TRBV6-5,TRBD1,TRBJ2-5,CASSYHGTAQETQYF,TGTGCCAGCAGTTACCACGGGACAGCCCAAGAGACCCAGTACTTC
few,TRBV20-1,.,TRBJ1-2,CSAGMTASTYGYTF,TGCAGTGCTGGTATGACAGCGTCTACTTATGGCTACACCTTC